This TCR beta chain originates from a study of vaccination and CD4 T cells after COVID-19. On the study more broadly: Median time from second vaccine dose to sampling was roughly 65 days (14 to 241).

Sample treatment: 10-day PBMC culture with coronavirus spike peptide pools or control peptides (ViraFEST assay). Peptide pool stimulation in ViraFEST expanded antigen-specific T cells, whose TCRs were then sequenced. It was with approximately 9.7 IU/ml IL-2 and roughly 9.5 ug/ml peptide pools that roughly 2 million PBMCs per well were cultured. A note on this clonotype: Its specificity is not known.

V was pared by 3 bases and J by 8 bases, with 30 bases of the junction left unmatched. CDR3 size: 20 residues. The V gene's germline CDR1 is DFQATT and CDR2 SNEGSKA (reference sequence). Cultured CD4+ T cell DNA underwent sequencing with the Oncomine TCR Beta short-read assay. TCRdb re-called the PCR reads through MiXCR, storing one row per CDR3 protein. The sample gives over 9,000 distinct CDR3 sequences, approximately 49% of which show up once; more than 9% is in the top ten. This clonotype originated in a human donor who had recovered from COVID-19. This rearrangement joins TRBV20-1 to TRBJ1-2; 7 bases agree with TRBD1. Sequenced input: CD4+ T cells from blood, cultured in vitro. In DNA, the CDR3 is TGCAGTGCTAGTTACCCCCCGAAGCCAGAGACAGGGATGAATACGGACGGCTACACCTTC. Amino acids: CSASYPPKPETGMNTDGYTF.